In its sample, the clone carrying this TCR beta chain was seen once. TCRdb's table, derived via immunoSEQ multiplex PCR, lists solely in-frame clones and lacks some. The sample shows just over 90,000 clones, 85% to 90% of them seen only once. The data stem from a study of control samples from healthy donors and cancer patients. This CDR3 spans 12 amino acids. Trimming took off 0 bases at V and 4 bases at J, with 3 bases between the two ends. Germline CDR1 is MNHEY and CDR2 is SVGAGI. The material sequenced was blood. The receptor's source is a woman aged 50 to 60 in good health. J is TRBJ2-5 and V is TRBV6-5; D uncertain. The CDR3 loop is CASSYSGETQYF. The CDR3 DNA reads TGTGCCAGCAGTTACTCCGGAGAGACCCAGTACTTC.